One and the same sample provided the 27 T cell receptor beta chains below, sequenced in a study of CD8 T cells in ankylosing spondylitis. TCRdb re-derived calls from the 5' RACE reads in MiXCR, one entry per CDR3 protein. The data show about 250,000 distinct CDR3 sequences, over 30% seen once. What was sequenced was blood, either unsorted or a sorted T cell fraction (not recorded which). These receptors all come from a male donor with ankylosing spondylitis or in good health (not recorded which).

The table lists this clonotype with a few counts. CDR3 region: CASRHSGDNEQFF. In DNA, the CDR3 is TGTGCCAGCAGACACAGCGGAGACAATGAGCAGTTCTTC. The rearrangement joins TRBV12-3 or TRBV12-4 to TRBJ2-1, with D possibly being TRBD2 (5 bases). V was cut by 6 bases and J by 5 bases, with 11 bases left in between. The CDR3 covers 13 residues.

The rearrangement joins TRBV3-1 to TRBJ2-1, with 10 bases that match TRBD2. V trimming: 4 bases; J trimming: 2 bases; junction bases outside the gene matches: 5. CDR1 LGHDT and CDR2 YNNKEL come from the germline V gene (reference sequence). CDR3 size: 16 residues. CDR3 coding DNA: TGTGCCAGCAGCCGAGGGACTAGCGCTCCCTACAATGAGCAGTTCTTC. It specifies CASSRGTSAPYNEQFF.

The sample holds a few counts of this clonotype. The V gene is TRBV6-1, the J gene TRBJ2-2, with 13 bases matching TRBD2. J lost 1 base, V lost 6 bases, and 5 bases had no gene match. The CDR3 loop spans 17 amino acids. Germline CDR1 is MNHNS and CDR2 is SASEGT. Written as DNA, the CDR3 is TGTGCCAGCAGCATACTAGCGGGGGGGCTGAACACCGGGGAGCTGTTTTTT. Protein: CASSILAGGLNTGELFF.

The chain uses TRBV4-2 and TRBJ2-3; 10 nucleotides match TRBD2. J lost 0 bases, V lost 1 base, and 10 bases had no gene match. The CDR3 extends over 19 amino acids. The germline gives CDR1 LGHNA, CDR2 YNFKEQ. The CDR3 DNA reads TGTGCCAGCAGCCAAGTCGGGCTAGCGGGGGCCCTTAGCACAGATACGCAGTATTTT. Its translation: CASSQVGLAGALSTDTQYF.

This sequence joins TRBV18 and TRBJ1-3; maybe TRBD1 (5 bases). The CDR3 sequence is 14 residues long. Germline CDR1 KGHSH, CDR2 LQKENI. V was clipped by 3 bases and J by 4 bases, with 10 bases between them. The CDR3 loop is CASSPRVSGNTIYF. DNA of the CDR3: TGTGCCAGCTCACCCAGGGTCTCCGGAAACACCATATATTTT.

The chain links TRBV10-3 to TRBJ2-1, with 9 bases that match TRBD1. The CDR3 runs 11 residues. V was clipped by 6 bases and J by 15 bases; unmatched bases: 6. Germline V gene lookup returns CDR1 ENHRY and CDR2 SYGVKD. The CDR3 DNA sequence: TGTGCCATCAGGGACGGGACAGGGCGGTTCTTC. This codes for CAIRDGTGRFF.

This clonotype was detected a few times. This chain links TRBV3-1 with TRBJ2-3, with D hard to call. Trimming left V 5 bases short and J 0 bases short, with 6 bases between. The CDR3 consists of 13 residues. Germline CDR1 and CDR2: LGHDT and YNNKEL (reference sequence). CDR3 region: CASSATSTDTQYF. CDR3 in DNA: TGTGCCAGCAGCGCGACTAGCACAGATACGCAGTATTTT.

The chain has TRBV5-5 and TRBJ1-1; possible D gene TRBD1, 5 bases. CDR3 length: 15 residues. CDR1 and CDR2 (germline): SGHKS, YYEKEE (reference sequence). Trimming removed 3 bases from V and 1 base from J, with 13 bases in between. CDR3 nucleotide sequence: TGTGCCAGCAGCTGGGACCCCGGGGGGAACACTGAAGCTTTCTTT. It yields the protein CASSWDPGGNTEAFF.

In this sample, this clonotype turned up a few times. The chain couples TRBV2 to TRBJ2-5; D remains unclear. The CDR3 totals 12 residues. Germline V gene data show CDR1 as SNHLY and CDR2 as FYNNEI. The V and J ends lost 7 bases and 2 bases respectively, with 8 bases between them. The CDR3 region is CASTLQQETQYF. The CDR3 region has the DNA TGTGCCAGCACCCTTCAGCAAGAGACCCAGTACTTC.

This chain connects TRBV9 to TRBJ2-5; D ambiguous. The length of the CDR3 is 13 residues. V was cut by 5 bases and J by 5 bases, with 13 bases left in between. Germline V gene data show CDR1 as SGDLS and CDR2 as YYNGEE. CDR3 sequence reads: CASSEGLFETQYF. In DNA, the CDR3 is TGTGCCAGCAGTGAAGGGTTGTTCGAGACCCAGTACTTC.

The table lists this clonotype with a few counts. The V call is TRBV6-5, the J call TRBJ2-3; the D gene is possibly TRBD2 (5 bases). CDR3 length: 14 amino acids. In germline, CDR1 is MNHEY, CDR2 SVGAGI. Between the trimmed V and J ends, which lost 2 bases and 4 bases, there was a span of 10 bases. The CDR3 loop is CASSYESAADTQYF. The CDR3 bases are TGTGCCAGCAGTTACGAGTCAGCGGCAGATACGCAGTATTTT.

This clonotype was recorded only once. Here the CDR3 reads CAISAIGTGDYNEQFF. As DNA, the CDR3 is TGTGCCATCAGCGCGATAGGGACAGGGGACTACAATGAGCAGTTCTTC. This chain joins TRBV10-3 and TRBJ2-1; 10 nucleotides match TRBD1. The germline gives CDR1 ENHRY, CDR2 SYGVKD. Unmatched junction bases numbered 8, after V lost 6 bases and J lost 3 bases. The CDR3 covers 16 residues.

The chain combines TRBV20-1 with TRBJ2-7; 8 bases map to TRBD1. Trimming at V came to 0 bases and at J to 3 bases, leaving 13 bases not matched to a gene. The CDR3 is 17 residues long. CDR1 and CDR2 (germline): DFQATT, SNEGSKA (reference sequence). CDR3 in amino acids: CSARDEGQGLIFYEQYF. The CDR3 DNA reads TGCAGTGCTAGAGATGAAGGACAGGGCTTGATCTTCTACGAGCAGTACTTC.

V gene TRBV29-1 combines with J gene TRBJ1-3, with D hard to call. The CDR3 spans 11 residues. The germline V gene has CDR1 SQVTM and CDR2 ANQGSEA. The V end lost 7 bases, the J end lost 0 bases, and 4 bases lay between the germline ends. The CDR3 loop is CSAYSGNTIYF. The CDR3 DNA reads as TGCAGCGCTTACTCTGGAAACACCATATATTTT.

The chain employs TRBV11-2 and TRBJ2-5; D is ambiguous. V shed 1 base and J shed 6 bases, with 9 bases lying between them. The CDR3 contains 13 residues. Looked up from germline, CDR1 is SGHAT and CDR2 is FQNNGV. The CDR3 sequence is CASSLGGIQTQYF. CDR3 sequence (DNA): TGTGCCAGCAGCTTAGGTGGTATTCAGACCCAGTACTTC.

This chain uses TRBV6-2 or TRBV6-3 with TRBJ2-7; D remains unclear. This CDR3 region has 11 residues. Germline CDR1 and CDR2: MNHEY and SVGEGT. Trimming cost V 1 base and J 5 bases, with 3 bases left between them. The CDR3 region has the DNA TGTGCCAGCAGTTACTTCCACGAGCAGTACTTC. Protein sequence: CASSYFHEQYF.

The chain combines TRBV9 with TRBJ2-7; 7 nucleotides match TRBD1. Germline V gene lookup returns CDR1 SGDLS and CDR2 YYNGEE. The length of the CDR3 is 14 residues. The junction had 8 bases not matched to a gene; V was cut back by 3 bases and J by 5 bases. CDR3: CASSARGQRNEQYF. DNA for the CDR3: TGTGCCAGCAGCGCGAGGGGACAGCGGAACGAGCAGTACTTC.

V usage is TRBV13 and J usage is TRBJ2-6, with 11 positions matching TRBD1. V lost 3 bases to trimming and J lost 1 base; unmatched junction nucleotides: 8. Per germline, CDR1 PRHDT and CDR2 FYEKMQ (reference sequence). The CDR3 totals 19 residues. The CDR3 is CASSLGRTGGASGANVLTF. The CDR3 DNA is TGTGCCAGCAGCTTGGGACGGACAGGGGGCGCTTCTGGGGCCAACGTCCTGACTTTC.

The genes are TRBV6-4 and TRBJ2-3; D uncertain. The V end was cut by 3 bases, the J end by 0 bases, with 10 bases between. Germline CDR1 MRHNA, CDR2 SNTAGT. The CDR3 runs to 15 residues. CDR3: CASSDRGTSTDTQYF. In DNA, the CDR3 is TGTGCCAGCAGTGATAGAGGCACTAGCACAGATACGCAGTATTTT.

CDR3 sequence reads: CASSAGQATGAGELFF. CDR3 DNA: TGTGCCAGCAGTGCCGGACAGGCCACGGGGGCCGGGGAGCTGTTTTTT. The rearrangement uses TRBV6-1 and TRBJ2-2, with D maybe TRBD1 (7 bases). The CDR3 is 16 amino acids. V was clipped by 4 bases and J by 6 bases, with 18 bases between them. The V gene's germline CDR1 is MNHNS and CDR2 SASEGT.

Here the CDR3 reads CSVPIPGTGDNEQFF. The CDR3 DNA is TGCAGCGTTCCCATCCCCGGGACAGGGGACAATGAGCAGTTCTTC. The chain joins TRBV29-1 to TRBJ2-1; TRBD1 matches 10 bases. This CDR3 contains 15 residues. V lost 5 bases and J lost 5; bases outside the gene matches: 9. CDR1 and CDR2 (germline): SQVTM, ANQGSEA.

The chain employs TRBV6-1 and TRBJ2-5; no definite D call. There are 12 residues in the CDR3. Germline CDR1 is MNHNS and CDR2 is SASEGT. V was trimmed by 7 bases and J by 4 bases, leaving 10 bases between them. Here the CDR3 reads CASTSQAETQYF. The CDR3, as DNA: TGTGCCAGCACTTCTCAGGCAGAGACCCAGTACTTC.

The chain is built from TRBV3-1 and TRBJ1-2; no clear D gene. Trimming pared 1 base from V and 8 bases from J, leaving 20 bases between. The V gene's germline CDR1 is LGHDT and CDR2 YNNKEL (reference sequence). CDR3 size: 16 residues. For the CDR3, the DNA is TGTGCCAGCAGCCAAGTGGGCAGCACGGGATATCAAGGCTACACCTTC. It is translated as CASSQVGSTGYQGYTF. The full variable domain, rest sourced from reference TRBV3-1 and TRBJ1-2, is DTAVSQTPKYLVTQMGNDKSIKCEQNLGHDTMYWYKQDSKKFLKIMFSYNNKELIINETVPNRFSPKSPDKAHLNLHINSLELGDSAVYFCASSQVGSTGYQGYTFGSGTRLTVV.

This clonotype was observed at least ten times. This sequence joins TRBV29-1 and TRBJ2-2; 8 bases line up with TRBD1. There are 13 residues in the CDR3. The V gene end was trimmed by 6 bases and the J gene end by 0 bases; junction bases not matched to a gene: 0. The germline V gene encodes CDR1 SQVTM and CDR2 ANQGSEA. The CDR3 is CSVGQANTGELFF. The CDR3 region has the DNA TGCAGCGTGGGACAGGCGAACACCGGGGAGCTGTTTTTT.

The chain joins TRBV20-1 to TRBJ2-3; tentative D call: TRBD1 (6 bases). Trimming removed 1 base at V and 1 base at J, with 12 bases between. CDR3 length: 15 amino acids. Germline loops: CDR1 DFQATT, CDR2 SNEGSKA (reference sequence). The CDR3 region is CSARAPAGGTDTQYF. CDR3 bases: TGCAGTGCTAGAGCCCCCGCAGGGGGCACAGATACGCAGTATTTT.

This chain links TRBV7-8 with TRBJ2-2; D ambiguous. Per germline, CDR1 SGHVS and CDR2 FQNEAQ. The CDR3 has 14 residues. Trimming removed 2 bases from V and 3 bases from J, with 7 bases in between. CDR3 sequence: CASSLYRDTGELFF. The CDR3 DNA reads as TGTGCCAGCAGCTTATATAGGGACACCGGGGAGCTGTTTTTT.

This clonotype was detected ten times or more. The V gene is TRBV20-1, the J gene TRBJ2-3; 10 bases are shared with TRBD1. J gave up 4 bases and V 5 bases, and 3 bases lay outside the gene matches. Germline V gene lookup returns CDR1 DFQATT and CDR2 SNEGSKA (reference sequence). This CDR3 has 13 amino acids. For the CDR3, the DNA is TGCAGTGCTCCCGGGACAGGGGCAGATACGCAGTATTTT. This encodes CSAPGTGADTQYF.